This T cell receptor beta chain was retrieved from a study of blood T cell repertoires in COVID-19. Study context: The United States, Italy and Spain supplied acute and convalescent COVID-19 samples. The cDNA or gDNA used as material had been derived from T cells, B-cell-depleted T cells, or PBMCs.

In the authors' methods: Researchers report that nucleated cell counts were estimated from reference gene primer amplification. Profiling relied on immunoSEQ multiplex PCR, and the TCRdb table lists in-frame clones only, not all of them. From that table come the V and J calls and clone size; the DNA was used to work out D and trimming. Here the sample spans roughly 100,000 clones, 80% to 85% being singletons. Germline assignment: CDR1 MDHEN and CDR2 SYDVKM. This CDR3 comprises 15 residues. The trim removed 6 bases at V and 0 bases at J, leaving 3 bases unmatched. The sequence came from a man older than 75 with acute or convalescent COVID-19. The chain carries TRBV28 and TRBJ1-2, with 11 bases identical to TRBD1. Specimen: peripheral blood. CDR3 protein: CASSRTGGTNYGYTF. As DNA, the CDR3 is TGTGCCAGCAGCCGGACAGGGGGCACTAACTATGGCTACACCTTC.